The 3 T cell receptor beta chains reported below all come from one sample, sequenced in a study of blood T cell repertoires in COVID-19. TCRdb's table, derived via immunoSEQ multiplex PCR, lists solely in-frame clones and lacks some. The sample consists of fewer than 450,000 clones, around 91% of them appearing once. Sequencing used peripheral blood. The receptors derive from a woman aged 18-29 years who had recovered from COVID-19.

The rearrangement joins TRBV4-2 to TRBJ2-2; D remains unclear. V gave up 6 bases and J gave up 7 bases, with 9 bases separating them. The V gene's germline CDR1 is LGHNA and CDR2 YNFKEQ. The CDR3 runs 12 residues. The DNA of the CDR3 is TGTGCCAGCAGACTGAGTGGCGGGGAGCTGTTTTTT. Residues: CASRLSGGELFF.

The chain links TRBV5-1 to TRBJ1-4; D remains unclear. The CDR3 loop spans 16 amino acids. V was trimmed by 0 bases and J by 8 bases, leaving 17 bases between them. The germline V gene has CDR1 SGHRS and CDR2 YFSETQ. The CDR3 here is CASSLGQLGGGEKLFF. As DNA, the CDR3 is TGCGCCAGCAGCTTGGGCCAGCTGGGAGGAGGAGAAAAACTGTTTTTT.

This clone came up once. This rearrangement joins TRBV4-1 to TRBJ2-2, with a weak D call TRBD2 (5 bases). The CDR3 has 16 amino acids. Germline CDR1 MGHRA, CDR2 YSYEKL. Trimming cost V 0 bases and J 8 bases, with 16 bases left between them. CDR3 sequence reads: CASSQDVLFGGGELFF. In DNA form, the CDR3 reads TGCGCCAGCAGCCAAGATGTACTCTTCGGAGGAGGGGAGCTGTTTTTT.